This TCR beta chain stems from a study of cytomegalovirus exposure and HLA in healthy donors. Study conclusions and caveats: Later on, analysis showed that most CMV-associated TCR beta chains appeared to be HLA-restricted.

This clone has more than one count but fewer than ten. Its antigen remains unknown. CDR1 and CDR2 from the germline V gene are SGHTA and FQGNSA. The CDR3 consists of 15 residues. Trimming at V came to 2 bases and at J to 4 bases, leaving 6 bases not matched to a gene. PCR amplification relied on 60 Vbeta primers (plus 13 Jbeta primers). Clones were read by immunoSEQ multiplex PCR, and TCRdb kept only the in-frame ones, dropping some. This table has around 300,000 clones, about 83% appearing once. The material sequenced was PBMCs. The J gene is TRBJ2-3, the V gene TRBV7-2, with 7 bases matching TRBD2. This TCR was sampled from a woman aged 35 to 49 in good health and CMV-seropositive. The CDR3 spells CASSLSGNPADTQYF. In nucleotides, the CDR3 is TGTGCCAGCAGCTTAAGCGGGAATCCGGCAGATACGCAGTATTTT.